The T cell receptor beta chain under discussion was sequenced for a study of T cells in Graves' hyperthyroidism and ophthalmopathy. The TCR beta CDR3 regions underwent amplification using RNA transcripts as the source. During a first-round RT-PCR of the TCR CDR3, the HTBI primer set was used. One entry per CDR3 protein results from TCRdb running MiXCR on the multiplex PCR reads. The sample contains 130,000 to 150,000 distinct CDR3 sequences, approximately 20% of which appear only once. This clonotype was counted only a few times. Germline V lookup: CDR1 SGHTA, CDR2 FQGNSA. This CDR3 spans 14 amino acids. V was pared by 5 bases and J by 4 bases, with 4 bases of the junction left unmatched.

Sequencing input: blood. The rearrangement joins TRBV7-2 to TRBJ1-5; 8 bases map to TRBD1. The receptor was derived from a woman aged 45-65 years with Graves' hyperthyroidism that later progressed to Graves' ophthalmopathy. This chain's CDR3 is CASSNDRGNQPQHF. CDR3 bases: TGTGCCAGCAGCAATGACAGGGGAAATCAGCCCCAGCATTTT.